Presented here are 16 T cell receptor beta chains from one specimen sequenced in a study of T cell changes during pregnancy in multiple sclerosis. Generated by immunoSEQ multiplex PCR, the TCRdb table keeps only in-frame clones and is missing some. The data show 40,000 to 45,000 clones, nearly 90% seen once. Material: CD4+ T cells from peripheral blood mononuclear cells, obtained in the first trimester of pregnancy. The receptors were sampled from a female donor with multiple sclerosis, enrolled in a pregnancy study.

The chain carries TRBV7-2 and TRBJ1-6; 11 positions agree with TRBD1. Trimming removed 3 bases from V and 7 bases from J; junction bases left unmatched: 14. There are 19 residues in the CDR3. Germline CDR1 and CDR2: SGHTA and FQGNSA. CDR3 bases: TGTGCCAGCAGCTTCTTATGGACAGGGGGCTGGGCCAAAAATTCACCCCTCCACTTT. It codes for CASSFLWTGGWAKNSPLHF.

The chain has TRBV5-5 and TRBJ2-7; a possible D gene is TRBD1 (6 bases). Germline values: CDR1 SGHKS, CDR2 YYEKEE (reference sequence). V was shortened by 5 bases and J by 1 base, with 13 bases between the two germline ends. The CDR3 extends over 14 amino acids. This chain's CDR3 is CASRRRDISYEQYF. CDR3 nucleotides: TGTGCCAGCAGACGCCGGGACATTTCCTACGAGCAGTACTTC.

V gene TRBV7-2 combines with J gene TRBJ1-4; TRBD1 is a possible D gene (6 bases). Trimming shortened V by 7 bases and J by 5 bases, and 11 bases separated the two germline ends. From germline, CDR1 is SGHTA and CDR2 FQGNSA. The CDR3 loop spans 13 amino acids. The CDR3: CASNDRFNEKLFF. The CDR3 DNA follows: TGTGCCAGCAACGACAGGTTCAATGAAAAACTGTTTTTT.

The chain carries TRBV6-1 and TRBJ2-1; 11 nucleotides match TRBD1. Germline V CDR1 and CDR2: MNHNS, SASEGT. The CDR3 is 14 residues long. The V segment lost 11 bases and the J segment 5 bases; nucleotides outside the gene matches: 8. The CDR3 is CAAHRDRGDNEQFF. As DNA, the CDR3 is TGTGCCGCCCACCGGGACAGGGGGGACAATGAGCAGTTCTTC.

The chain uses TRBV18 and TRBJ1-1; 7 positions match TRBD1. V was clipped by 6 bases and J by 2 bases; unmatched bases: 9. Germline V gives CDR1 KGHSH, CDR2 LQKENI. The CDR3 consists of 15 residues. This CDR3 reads CASSPRQGGNTEAFF. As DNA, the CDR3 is TGTGCCAGCTCCCCCCGGCAGGGGGGAAACACTGAAGCTTTCTTT.

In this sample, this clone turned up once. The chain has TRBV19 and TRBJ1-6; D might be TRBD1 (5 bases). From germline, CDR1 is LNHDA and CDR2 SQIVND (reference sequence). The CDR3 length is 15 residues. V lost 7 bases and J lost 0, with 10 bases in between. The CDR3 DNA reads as TGTGCCAGTAATGAAAGGGGCTCCTATAATTCACCCCTCCACTTT. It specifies CASNERGSYNSPLHF.

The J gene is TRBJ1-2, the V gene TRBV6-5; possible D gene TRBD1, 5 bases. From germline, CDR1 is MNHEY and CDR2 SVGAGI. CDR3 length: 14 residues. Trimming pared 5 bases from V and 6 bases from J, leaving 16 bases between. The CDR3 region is CASSPYWGGDGYTF. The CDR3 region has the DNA TGTGCCAGCAGTCCATACTGGGGGGGGGATGGCTACACCTTC.

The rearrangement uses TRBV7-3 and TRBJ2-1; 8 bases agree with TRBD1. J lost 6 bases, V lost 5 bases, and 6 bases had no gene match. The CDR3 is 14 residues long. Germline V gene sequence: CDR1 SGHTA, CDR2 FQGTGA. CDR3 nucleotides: TGTGCCAGCAGCCCCCCCGGGACAGGCAATGAGCAGTTCTTC. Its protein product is CASSPPGTGNEQFF.

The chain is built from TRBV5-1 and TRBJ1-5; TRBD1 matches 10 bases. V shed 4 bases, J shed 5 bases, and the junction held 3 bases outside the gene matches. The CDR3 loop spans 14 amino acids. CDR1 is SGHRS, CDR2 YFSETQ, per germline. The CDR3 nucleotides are TGCGCCAGCAGCACCGGACAGGGGGATCAGCCCCAGCATTTT. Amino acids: CASSTGQGDQPQHF.

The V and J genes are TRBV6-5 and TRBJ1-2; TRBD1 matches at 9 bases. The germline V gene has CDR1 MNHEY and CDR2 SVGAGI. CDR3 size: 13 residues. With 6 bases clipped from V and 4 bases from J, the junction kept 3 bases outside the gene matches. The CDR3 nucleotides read TGTGCCAGCAGACAACAGGGGGCCTATGGCTACACCTTC. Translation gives CASRQQGAYGYTF.

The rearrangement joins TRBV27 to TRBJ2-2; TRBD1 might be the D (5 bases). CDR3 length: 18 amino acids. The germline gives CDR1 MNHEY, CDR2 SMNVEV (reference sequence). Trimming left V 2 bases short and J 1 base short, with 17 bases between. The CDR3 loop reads CASSLRQGFLLNTGELFF. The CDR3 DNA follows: TGTGCCAGCAGTTTACGGCAGGGCTTTCTTTTGAACACCGGGGAGCTGTTTTTT.

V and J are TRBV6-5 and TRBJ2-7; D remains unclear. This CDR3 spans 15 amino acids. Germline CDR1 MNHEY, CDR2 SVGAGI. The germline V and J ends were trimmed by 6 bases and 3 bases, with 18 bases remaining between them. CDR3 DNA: TGTGCCAGCAGACCCCTCTCCGGCACAGTCTACGAGCAGTACTTC. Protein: CASRPLSGTVYEQYF.

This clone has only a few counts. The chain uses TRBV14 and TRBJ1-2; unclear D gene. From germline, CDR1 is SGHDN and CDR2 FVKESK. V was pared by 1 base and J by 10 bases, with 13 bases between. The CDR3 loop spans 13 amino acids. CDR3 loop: CASSQGGLPDYTF. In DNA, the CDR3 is TGTGCCAGCAGCCAAGGAGGGTTGCCGGACTACACCTTC.

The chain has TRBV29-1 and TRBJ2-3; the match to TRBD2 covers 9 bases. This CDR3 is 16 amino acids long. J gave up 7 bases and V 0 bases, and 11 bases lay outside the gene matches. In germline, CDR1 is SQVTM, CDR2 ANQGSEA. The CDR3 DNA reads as TGCAGCGTTGAAGATTCGCGCGGGGGGGCCGGGTATACGCAGTATTTT. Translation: CSVEDSRGGAGYTQYF.

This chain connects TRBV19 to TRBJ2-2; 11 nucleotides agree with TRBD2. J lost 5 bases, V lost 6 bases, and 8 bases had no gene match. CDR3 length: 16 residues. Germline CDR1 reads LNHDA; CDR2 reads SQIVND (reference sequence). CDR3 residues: CASSNPSGGRTGELFF. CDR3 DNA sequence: TGTGCCAGTAGCAATCCTAGCGGGGGGAGGACCGGGGAGCTGTTTTTT.

CDR3 residues: CASSSSQETQYF. The CDR3 bases are TGTGCCAGCAGCTCCTCACAGGAGACCCAGTACTTC. The gene calls are TRBV11-1 and TRBJ2-5; D ambiguous. The CDR3 contains 12 residues. Deletions cut 4 bases from V and 5 bases from J, with 8 bases between. Looked up from germline, CDR1 is SGHAT and CDR2 is FQDESV (reference sequence).